The 20 T cell receptor beta chains given below trace back to one sample, sequenced in a study of blood T cell repertoires in COVID-19. Clones were sequenced by immunoSEQ multiplex PCR, and TCRdb holds only the in-frame ones, with some missing. The data contain around 230,000 clones, around 87% of them singletons. Material for sequencing was PBMCs or T cells enriched from blood (not recorded which). All receptors come from a woman in her thirties or forties with acute COVID-19.

The chain uses TRBV2 and TRBJ2-1; TRBD1 is a possible D gene (6 bases). This CDR3 region has 15 residues. Per germline, CDR1 SNHLY and CDR2 FYNNEI. Deletions cut 6 bases from V and 0 bases from J, with 12 bases between. DNA for the CDR3: TGTGCCAGCAGCCCCGGACAGAGCTCCTACAATGAGCAGTTCTTC. Translated, it gives CASSPGQSSYNEQFF.

The chain uses TRBV19 and TRBJ1-1; D unclear. Germline loops: CDR1 LNHDA, CDR2 SQIVND (reference sequence). This CDR3 region has 15 residues. V dropped 5 bases and J dropped 0 bases, with 13 bases sitting between them. CDR3 sequence: CASSPVEIVNTEAFF. The DNA for the CDR3 is TGTGCCAGTAGTCCGGTGGAGATCGTGAACACTGAAGCTTTCTTT.

The chain uses TRBV19 and TRBJ1-1; 11 nucleotides agree with TRBD1. The CDR3 covers 17 residues. The junction had 6 bases not matched to a gene; V was cut back by 3 bases and J by 0 bases. Germline V lookup: CDR1 LNHDA, CDR2 SQIVND (reference sequence). The CDR3 protein is CASSIGQGAILNTEAFF. CDR3 DNA: TGTGCCAGTAGTATTGGACAGGGGGCTATCTTGAACACTGAAGCTTTCTTT.

The chain combines TRBV19 with TRBJ2-1; no reliable D call. Trimming left V 3 bases short and J 5 bases short, with 17 bases between. The CDR3 contains 16 residues. The V gene's germline CDR1 is LNHDA and CDR2 SQIVND (reference sequence). The CDR3 coding sequence is TGTGCCAGTAGTATTTCGGTTTCGCTCCGAAACAATGAGCAGTTCTTC. Translating it yields CASSISVSLRNNEQFF.

The chain employs TRBV3-1 (or the pseudogene TRBV3-2) and TRBJ1-6; 10 positions agree with TRBD1. This CDR3 has 17 amino acids. V was clipped by 2 bases and J by 8 bases; unmatched bases: 9. Germline assignment: CDR1 LGHDT and CDR2 YNNKEL (reference sequence). Here the CDR3 reads CASSQKSPGTGDSPLHF. CDR3 coding DNA: TGTGCCAGCAGCCAAAAAAGCCCCGGGACAGGGGATTCACCCCTCCACTTT.

V is TRBV12-3 or TRBV12-4 and J is TRBJ2-4; 9 bases are a match to TRBD1. V gave up 6 bases and J gave up 7 bases; unmatched junction bases: 4. The CDR3 is made up of 13 amino acids. In DNA, the CDR3 is TGTGCCAGCAGACCCGGGACAGGGAACATTCAGTACTTC. Residues: CASRPGTGNIQYF.

V is TRBV11-3 and J is TRBJ2-2, with 11 bases matching TRBD2. Germline values: CDR1 SGHNT, CDR2 YENEEA. V was pared by 3 bases and J by 5 bases, with 2 bases of the junction left unmatched. The CDR3 consists of 15 residues. The CDR3 here is CASSLRLAGTGELFF. The CDR3 DNA reads as TGTGCCAGCAGCTTGCGACTAGCGGGAACCGGGGAGCTGTTTTTT.

The sample holds one count of this clone. The chain combines TRBV7-6 with TRBJ2-2; 12 nucleotides agree with TRBD2. The CDR3 spans 16 residues. Germline CDR1 reads SGHVS; CDR2 reads FNYEAQ. The V segment lost 5 bases and the J segment 7 bases; nucleotides outside the gene matches: 8. This CDR3 is CASSRTSGKGYGELFF. In nucleotides, the CDR3 is TGTGCCAGCAGCCGGACTAGCGGGAAGGGTTACGGGGAGCTGTTTTTT.

J is TRBJ1-6 and V is TRBV6-5, with D hard to call. V shed 6 bases and J shed 8 bases, with 8 bases lying between them. CDR3 length: 12 amino acids. The germline V gene encodes CDR1 MNHEY and CDR2 SVGAGI. The CDR3: CASRDGDSPLHF. In DNA form, the CDR3 reads TGTGCCAGCAGAGACGGGGATTCACCCCTCCACTTT.

The chain couples TRBV12-3 or TRBV12-4 to TRBJ1-1; TRBD1 agrees at 7 bases. V trimming: 7 bases; J trimming: 7 bases; junction bases outside the gene matches: 3. CDR3 length equals 11 residues. CDR3 in amino acids: CASTRTGEAFF. CDR3 DNA: TGTGCCAGCACCAGGACAGGTGAAGCTTTCTTT.

J is TRBJ2-1 and V is TRBV4-1; TRBD2 agrees at 8 bases. There are 15 residues in the CDR3. After removal of 2 bases from V and 7 bases from J, the junction contained 7 bases not matched to a gene. In germline, CDR1 is MGHRA, CDR2 YSYEKL. The CDR3: CASSQIDGRVNEQFF. The CDR3 DNA reads TGCGCCAGCAGCCAAATTGACGGGAGGGTGAATGAGCAGTTCTTC.

The chain carries TRBV4-2 and TRBJ2-5, with 10 bases matching TRBD2. The trim removed 3 bases at V and 0 bases at J, leaving 1 base unmatched. The length of the CDR3 is 15 residues. CDR1 is LGHNA, CDR2 YNFKEQ, per germline. CDR3 in amino acids: CASSQGTSDQETQYF. CDR3 nucleotide sequence: TGTGCCAGCAGCCAGGGGACTAGCGACCAAGAGACCCAGTACTTC.

The genes are TRBV5-1 and TRBJ2-7; a possible D gene is TRBD1 (5 bases). The V gene lost 4 bases and the J gene lost 6 bases, with 14 bases spanning the gap. Germline V lookup: CDR1 SGHRS, CDR2 YFSETQ. The CDR3 has 13 amino acids. The CDR3 nucleotides read TGCGCCAGCAGCCTGCCGAGTAGGGGCGAGCAGTACTTC. This gives the protein CASSLPSRGEQYF.

The CDR3 loop reads CSVVRQNTGELFF. Written as DNA, the CDR3 is TGCAGCGTTGTCCGACAGAACACCGGGGAGCTGTTTTTT. V gene TRBV29-1 combines with J gene TRBJ2-2; D gene unclear. CDR3 length: 13 amino acids. From germline, CDR1 is SQVTM and CDR2 ANQGSEA. V lost 4 bases and J 1 base, leaving 7 bases between the germline ends.

This clone was seen once. The chain employs TRBV4-2 and TRBJ2-1; maybe TRBD2 (6 bases). The V end was cut by 4 bases, the J end by 8 bases, with 21 bases between. The CDR3 extends over 16 amino acids. The germline V gene encodes CDR1 LGHNA and CDR2 YNFKEQ. The DNA for the CDR3 is TGTGCCAGCAGCCGAGAGGGGCAGGAGGGGTTGGATGAGCAGTTCTTC. This translates into CASSREGQEGLDEQFF.

V gene TRBV6-5 combines with J gene TRBJ1-5, with TRBD1 matching 10 bases. The germline CDR1 and CDR2 sequences are MNHEY and SVGAGI. V lost 4 bases, J lost 2 bases, and 5 bases stayed unmatched. The CDR3 is 16 residues long. This CDR3 reads CASSFAGTGGNQPQHF. The CDR3 bases are TGTGCCAGCAGTTTTGCCGGGACAGGGGGCAATCAGCCCCAGCATTTT.

J is TRBJ2-7 and V is TRBV5-1; perhaps TRBD2 as D (6 bases). From germline, CDR1 is SGHRS and CDR2 YFSETQ. V lost 4 bases to trimming and J lost 3 bases, with 14 bases between them. This CDR3 has 14 residues. In DNA, the CDR3 is TGCGCCAGCAGCCAGGATGCGGGGATCTACGAGCAGTACTTC. This encodes CASSQDAGIYEQYF.

Only one count was recorded for this clone. V gene TRBV11-3 combines with J gene TRBJ2-5; perhaps TRBD1 as D (6 bases). V lost 5 bases and J lost 1, with 11 bases in between. CDR1 and CDR2 (germline): SGHNT, YENEEA. This CDR3 is built from 14 residues. DNA of the CDR3: TGTGCCAGCAGCCAACGGACAGCCCAAGAGACCCAGTACTTC. Translating it yields CASSQRTAQETQYF. Variable domain in full (rest from reference TRBV11-3 and TRBJ2-5): EAGVVQSPRYKIIEKKQPVAFWCNPISGHNTLYWYLQNLGQGPELLIRYENEEAVDDSQLPKDRFSAERLKGVDSTLKIQPAELGDSAVYLCASSQRTAQETQYFGPGTRLLVL.

The chain carries TRBV5-1 and TRBJ2-1, with TRBD1 matching over 9 bases. This CDR3 has 16 amino acids. The V and J ends lost 4 bases and 7 bases, in that order; junction bases with no gene match: 12. From germline, CDR1 is SGHRS and CDR2 YFSETQ. CDR3 loop: CASSPTGGADSNEQFF. As DNA, the CDR3 is TGCGCCAGCAGCCCAACAGGGGGCGCAGACTCAAATGAGCAGTTCTTC.

The V gene is TRBV18, the J gene TRBJ2-7; TRBD1 aligns across 7 bases. CDR3 size: 16 residues. Per germline, CDR1 KGHSH and CDR2 LQKENI. With 2 bases clipped from V and 0 bases from J, the junction kept 7 bases outside the gene matches. CDR3 bases: TGTGCCAGCTCACCAGCAAACCGGGACAGCTCCTACGAGCAGTACTTC. The encoded protein is CASSPANRDSSYEQYF.